The clone carrying this T cell receptor (beta chain) was seen a single time. Its antigen is not identified. The source of the sample is a study of T cells after posttransplantation cyclophosphamide. Cyclophosphamide on days +3 and +4 followed busulfan-fludarabine conditioning and a marrow graft. The CDR3 has 14 amino acids. Trimming pared 1 base from V and 1 base from J, leaving 7 bases between. Germline V lookup: CDR1 LNHDA, CDR2 SQIVND (reference sequence). Only in-frame clones appear in the TCRdb table, and some are missing; sequencing was by immunoSEQ multiplex PCR. The sample lists under 10,000 clones, approximately 80% seen once, with 15% in the top ten. Findings and caveats of the study: Donor CD8+ memory clones often dominated recipient blood repertoires at later times. TRB clonality was highly associated with recipient CMV seropositivity and reactivation. Tissue-infiltrating T cells from skin or gut overlapped little with blood T cells.

The specimen comprised PBMCs, sampled 1,700 to 2,000 days after a stem cell transplant with posttransplant cyclophosphamide. The rearrangement joins TRBV19 to TRBJ1-1; no definite D call. This receptor was identified in a female patient between 35 and 55 years old who received an allogeneic stem cell transplant from a related donor, was CMV-positive, and had no GVHD. Some T cells may arise from the graft donor. Here the CDR3 reads CASSIVTGNTEAFF. DNA of the CDR3: TGTGCCAGTAGTATAGTAACGGGGAACACTGAAGCTTTCTTT.